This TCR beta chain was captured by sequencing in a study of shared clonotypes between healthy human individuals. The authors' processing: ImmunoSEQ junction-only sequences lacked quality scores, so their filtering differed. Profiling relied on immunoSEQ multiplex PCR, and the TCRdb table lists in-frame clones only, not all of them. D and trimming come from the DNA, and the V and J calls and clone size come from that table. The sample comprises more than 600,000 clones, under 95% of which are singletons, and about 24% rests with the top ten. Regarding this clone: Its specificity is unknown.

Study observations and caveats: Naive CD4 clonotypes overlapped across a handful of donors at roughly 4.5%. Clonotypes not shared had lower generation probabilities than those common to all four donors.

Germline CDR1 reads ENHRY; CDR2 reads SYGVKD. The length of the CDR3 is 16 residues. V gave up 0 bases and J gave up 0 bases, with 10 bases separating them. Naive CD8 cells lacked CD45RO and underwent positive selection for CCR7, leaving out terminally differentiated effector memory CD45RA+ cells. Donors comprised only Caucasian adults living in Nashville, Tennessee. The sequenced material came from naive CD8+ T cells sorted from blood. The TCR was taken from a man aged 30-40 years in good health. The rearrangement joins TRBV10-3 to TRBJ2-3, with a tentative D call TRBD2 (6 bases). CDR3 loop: CAISESLATSTDTQYF. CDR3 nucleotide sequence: TGTGCCATCAGTGAGTCACTAGCCACAAGCACAGATACGCAGTATTTT.